One sample yielded the 6 T cell receptor beta chains listed below, sequenced in a study of T cell responses to AZD1222 COVID-19 vaccine. The repertoire was sequenced with immunoSEQ multiplex PCR; TCRdb's copy has only in-frame clones and lacks some. The table includes about 180,000 clones, approximately 90% detected once. The material sequenced was peripheral blood, taken on day 0 of AZD1222 vaccination. The receptors were sampled from an adult in good health.

CDR3 in DNA: TGTGCCAGCAGTTTTCAGGGGGCTTACGAGCAGTACTTC. Its translation is CASSFQGAYEQYF. The chain couples TRBV12-3 or TRBV12-4 to TRBJ2-7; TRBD1 matches 8 bases. This CDR3 is 13 amino acids long. The trim removed 3 bases at V and 4 bases at J, leaving 2 bases unmatched.

The CDR3 bases are TGTGCCTGGAGTCCAGGGGGCTATGGCTACACCTTC. It yields the protein CAWSPGGYGYTF. This sequence joins TRBV30 and TRBJ1-2; 7 bases map to TRBD1. The CDR3 has 12 amino acids. Germline lookup yields CDR1 GTSNPN and CDR2 SVGIG (reference sequence). V was pared by 2 bases and J by 4 bases, with 1 base of the junction left unmatched.

In its sample, this clone was seen once. The V and J genes are TRBV30 and TRBJ1-2; a possible D gene is TRBD1 (5 bases). There are 15 residues in the CDR3. The V gene lost 0 bases and the J gene lost 4 bases, with 15 bases spanning the gap. Germline lookup yields CDR1 GTSNPN and CDR2 SVGIG (reference sequence). As DNA, the CDR3 is TGTGCCTGGAGTGTATCTGGGGCCTACCTCTATGGCTACACCTTC. Translating gives CAWSVSGAYLYGYTF. The full variable domain, with the rest looked up from reference TRBV30 and TRBJ1-2, is SQTIHQWPATLVQPVGSPLSLECTVEGTSNPNLYWYRQAAGRGLQLLFYSVGIGQISSEVPQNLSASRPQDRQFILSSKKLLLSDSGFYLCAWSVSGAYLYGYTFGSGTRLTVV.

This chain uses TRBV3-1 (or the pseudogene TRBV3-2) with TRBJ2-2, with 8 positions matching TRBD2. CDR1 LGHDT and CDR2 YNNKEL come from the germline V gene (reference sequence). V lost 4 bases, J lost 1 base, and 8 bases stayed unmatched. The CDR3 spans 17 residues. The CDR3 DNA is TGTGCCAGCAGCCCCCTATGGAGCGGGGGGAACACCGGGGAGCTGTTTTTT. It is translated as CASSPLWSGGNTGELFF.

The genes are TRBV19 and TRBJ1-5; 10 nucleotides align to TRBD1. In germline, CDR1 is LNHDA, CDR2 SQIVND (reference sequence). CDR3 size: 17 residues. The ends lost 8 bases at V and 2 bases at J; junction bases unmatched: 12. In DNA, the CDR3 is TGTGCCAGTTGGGGGGACAGGGGAAAGTTGGGCAATCAGCCCCAGCATTTT. This translates into CASWGDRGKLGNQPQHF.

J is TRBJ1-5 and V is TRBV2, with TRBD1 as a possible D gene (6 bases). Germline V CDR1 and CDR2: SNHLY, FYNNEI. The V and J ends lost 2 bases and 2 bases respectively, with 7 bases between them. The CDR3 contains 14 residues. CDR3: CASSETGRNQPQHF. The DNA for the CDR3 is TGTGCCAGCAGTGAAACAGGGCGCAATCAGCCCCAGCATTTT.